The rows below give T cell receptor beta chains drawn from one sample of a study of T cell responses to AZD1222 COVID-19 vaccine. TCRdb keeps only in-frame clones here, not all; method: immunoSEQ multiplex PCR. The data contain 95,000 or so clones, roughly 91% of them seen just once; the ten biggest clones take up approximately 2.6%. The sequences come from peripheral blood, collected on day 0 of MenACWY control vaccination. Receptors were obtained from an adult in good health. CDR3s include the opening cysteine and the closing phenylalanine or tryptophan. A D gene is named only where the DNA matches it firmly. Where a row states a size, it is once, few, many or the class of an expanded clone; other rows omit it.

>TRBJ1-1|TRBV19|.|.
TGTGCCAGTAGTCCGGACTTGAACACTGAAGCTTTCTTT
CASSPDLNTEAFF
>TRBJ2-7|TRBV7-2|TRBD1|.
TGTGCCAGCAGCTTAGGAAGGACAGGGTACGAGCAGTACTTC
CASSLGRTGYEQYF
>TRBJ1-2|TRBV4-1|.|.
TGCGCCAGCAGCCTACGGACCCTAGCTAACTATGGCTACACCTTC
CASSLRTLANYGYTF
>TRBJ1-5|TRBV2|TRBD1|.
TGTGCCAGCAGGGACAGGGAGTTCTACAATCAGCCCCAGCATTTT
CASRDREFYNQPQHF
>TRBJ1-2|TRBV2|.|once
TGTGCCAGCACGTCCACGGGGTATGGCTACACCTTC
CASTSTGYGYTF
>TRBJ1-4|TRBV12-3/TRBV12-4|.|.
TGTGCCAGCAGTTCCGGTCTAAGTGAAAAACTGTTTTTT
CASSSGLSEKLFF
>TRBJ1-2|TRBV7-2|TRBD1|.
TGTGCCAGCAGCTTAGGGGGACAGGGTGGGAGAGGCTACACCTTC
CASSLGGQGGRGYTF
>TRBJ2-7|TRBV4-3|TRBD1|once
TGCGCCAGCAGCCAGGGGACAGGAAGATACGAGCAGTACTTC
CASSQGTGRYEQYF
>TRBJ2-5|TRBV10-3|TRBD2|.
TGTGCCATCAGGGACCCCTCGCAACTAGCGGGGGGGACCCAGTACTTC
CAIRDPSQLAGGTQYF
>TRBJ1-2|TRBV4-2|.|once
TGTGCCAGCAGCTCGAACCCCCCACCACCTCGTGGGTTCTATGGCTACACCTTC
CASSSNPPPPRGFYGYTF
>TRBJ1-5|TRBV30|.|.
TGTGCCTGGAGTCACGGGCAGGGGAATAATCAGCCCCAGCATTTT
CAWSHGQGNNQPQHF
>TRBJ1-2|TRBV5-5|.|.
TGTGCCAGCAGCTTGGAGCAAACCAGGGGATGGGACTATGGCTACACCTTC
CASSLEQTRGWDYGYTF
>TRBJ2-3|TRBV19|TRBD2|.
TGTGCCAGTACCAACCGTCCCGCACTAGCGGGGAGCACAGATACGCAGTATTTT
CASTNRPALAGSTDTQYF
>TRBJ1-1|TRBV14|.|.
TGTGCCAGCAGCCGAAGCTCGGGGGTCTCTGAAGCTTTCTTT
CASSRSSGVSEAFF